The 19 T cell receptor beta chains below all came from one sample that was sequenced in a study of OX40 agonist ivuxolimab in advanced cancers. Profiled with immunoSEQ multiplex PCR; TCRdb holds only in-frame clones, not every one. Here the sample spans about 35,000 clones, about four fifths being singletons. Sample: CD4+ or CD8+ T cells sorted from blood, taken in a trial of the OX40 agonist ivuxolimab. The receptors derive from an adult with an advanced solid tumor such as melanoma, head and neck, liver or kidney cancer.

The chain recombines TRBV19 with TRBJ2-1, with 13 nucleotides matching TRBD2. J gave up 12 bases and V 5 bases, and 7 bases lay outside the gene matches. Per the germline V gene, CDR1 is LNHDA and CDR2 is SQIVND (reference sequence). This CDR3 has 14 amino acids. This chain's CDR3 is CASSDTSGGVRQFF. The CDR3, as DNA: TGTGCCAGTAGTGATACTAGCGGGGGGGTCCGGCAGTTCTTC.

The CDR3 nucleotides are TGTGCCAGCAGACCAGCTCGGAGACAGGGAGGGTACGAGCAGTACTTC. This sequence encodes CASRPARRQGGYEQYF. The rearrangement uses TRBV7-8 and TRBJ2-7, with D perhaps matching TRBD1 or TRBD2 (7 bases each). Trimming removed 6 bases from V and 4 bases from J, with 22 bases in between. The CDR3 length is 16 residues. The germline gives CDR1 SGHVS, CDR2 FQNEAQ.

The chain carries TRBV18 and TRBJ2-3; D is unresolved. This CDR3 has 13 residues. The V end was cut by 4 bases, the J end by 5 bases, with 10 bases between. The germline gives CDR1 KGHSH, CDR2 LQKENI. Here the CDR3 DNA reads TGTGCCAGCTCACTGAGCGCAGGAGATACGCAGTATTTT. Encoded protein: CASSLSAGDTQYF.

The rearrangement uses TRBV9 and TRBJ2-7; 9 positions match TRBD1. V lost 0 bases and J lost 1; bases outside the gene matches: 2. The CDR3 length is 15 residues. Germline-derived CDR1 and CDR2 are SGDLS and YYNGEE. The CDR3 loop reads CASSVGQGVSYEQYF. CDR3 DNA: TGTGCCAGCAGCGTAGGACAGGGGGTGTCCTACGAGCAGTACTTC. The variable domain in full, with the rest retrieved from reference TRBV9 and TRBJ2-7, is DSGVTQTPKHLITATGQRVTLRCSPRSGDLSVYWYQQSLDQGLQFLIQYYNGEERAKGNILERFSAQQFPDLHSELNLSSLELGDSALYFCASSVGQGVSYEQYFGPGTRLTVT.

This chain joins TRBV19 and TRBJ2-2, with D perhaps matching TRBD1 or TRBD2 (5 bases each). The V end lost 3 bases, the J end lost 3 bases, and 11 bases lay between the germline ends. Germline V gene sequence: CDR1 LNHDA, CDR2 SQIVND (reference sequence). This CDR3 is built from 15 residues. This chain's CDR3 is CASSIEGIHTGELFF. The CDR3 nucleotides read TGTGCCAGTAGTATCGAGGGGATCCACACCGGGGAGCTGTTTTTT.

The gene calls are TRBV19 and TRBJ2-5; TRBD2 aligns across 8 bases. The junction had 8 bases not matched to a gene; V was cut back by 3 bases and J by 2 bases. This CDR3 comprises 16 residues. Germline loops: CDR1 LNHDA, CDR2 SQIVND (reference sequence). The DNA for the CDR3 is TGTGCCAGTAGTATCGGTTGGTCTAGCGGGCAAGAGACCCAGTACTTC. Translated: CASSIGWSSGQETQYF.

The rearrangement links TRBV5-1 to TRBJ2-2; 9 bases are a match to TRBD1. J lost 6 bases, V lost 2 bases, and 2 bases had no gene match. Germline V gene sequence: CDR1 SGHRS, CDR2 YFSETQ. CDR3 length equals 14 residues. The CDR3 DNA reads as TGCGCCAGCAGCTTACGACAGGGGGCCGGGGAGCTGTTTTTT. Amino acids: CASSLRQGAGELFF.

This clone was detected once. The V gene is TRBV2, the J gene TRBJ2-7; 14 nucleotides align to TRBD2. The V segment lost 7 bases and the J segment 6 bases; nucleotides outside the gene matches: 11. Germline V lookup: CDR1 SNHLY, CDR2 FYNNEI. The CDR3 length is 16 residues. The CDR3 DNA is TGTGCCAGCAAAGATCAGGTCGGACTAGCGGGAGGCGAGCAGTACTTC. As protein: CASKDQVGLAGGEQYF.

The chain has TRBV19 and TRBJ1-1; D remains unclear. This CDR3 spans 12 amino acids. CDR1 LNHDA and CDR2 SQIVND come from the germline V gene (reference sequence). V was pared by 10 bases and J by 3 bases, with 12 bases between. CDR3 residues: CAIGGRDTEAFF. CDR3 DNA sequence: TGTGCCATCGGTGGGCGGGACACTGAAGCTTTCTTT. The full variable domain, its missing parts supplied by reference TRBV19 and TRBJ1-1, is DGGITQSPKYLFRKEGQNVTLSCEQNLNHDAMYWYRQDPGQGLRLIYYSQIVNDFQKGDIAEGYSVSREKKESFPLTVTSAQKNPTAFYLCAIGGRDTEAFFGQGTRLTVV.

The CDR3 nucleotides read TGTGCCAGCAGCAAACCAGGGCCCATTTTTCCCCAGCATTTT. Its translation: CASSKPGPIFPQHF. V is TRBV28 and J is TRBJ1-5; TRBD1 is a possible D gene (5 bases). Trimming removed 6 bases at V and 10 bases at J, with 19 bases between. Germline V gene data show CDR1 as MDHEN and CDR2 as SYDVKM. The CDR3 length is 14 residues.

The rearrangement uses TRBV6-6 and TRBJ1-5; D uncertain. This CDR3 spans 14 amino acids. Trimming took 7 bases from V and 0 from J, leaving 10 bases between them. The germline CDR1 and CDR2 sequences are MNHNY and SVGAGI (reference sequence). CDR3 DNA: TGTGCCAGCATTGCAGGTTCTAGCAATCAGCCCCAGCATTTT. It specifies CASIAGSSNQPQHF.

V gene TRBV16 combines with J gene TRBJ2-5; no definite D call. V dropped 3 bases and J dropped 7 bases, with 15 bases sitting between them. CDR3 length: 14 amino acids. In germline, CDR1 is KGHSY, CDR2 FQNENV. This chain's CDR3 is CASSQERIIGTQYF. CDR3 in DNA: TGTGCCAGCAGCCAGGAAAGGATAATAGGGACCCAGTACTTC.

This clone was seen just once. The chain employs TRBV4-2 and TRBJ2-2; maybe TRBD2 (6 bases). The germline gives CDR1 LGHNA, CDR2 YNFKEQ. V was cut by 1 base and J by 2 bases, with 11 bases left in between. The CDR3 covers 16 residues. This chain's CDR3 is CASSQGSGDNTGELFF. CDR3 nucleotide sequence: TGTGCCAGCAGCCAAGGTAGCGGAGATAACACCGGGGAGCTGTTTTTT.

This chain joins TRBV5-5 and TRBJ1-5; D remains ambiguous. V dropped 2 bases and J dropped 0 bases, with 9 bases sitting between them. This CDR3 region has 15 residues. Looked up from germline, CDR1 is SGHKS and CDR2 is YYEKEE (reference sequence). CDR3 in DNA: TGTGCCAGCAGCTTCGGTGACTCTAGCAATCAGCCCCAGCATTTT. Residues: CASSFGDSSNQPQHF.

This clone was found once. The gene calls are TRBV7-2 and TRBJ1-5; no firm D call. Germline V gene data show CDR1 as SGHTA and CDR2 as FQGNSA. The CDR3 runs 13 residues. The ends were cut back, 4 bases at V and 4 bases at J, with 8 bases in the middle. The CDR3 region is CASSSQVNQPQHF. CDR3 DNA sequence: TGTGCCAGCAGCTCCCAGGTAAATCAGCCCCAGCATTTT. The full variable domain, with the rest looked up from reference TRBV7-2 and TRBJ1-5, is GAGVSQSPSNKVTEKGKDVELRCDPISGHTALYWYRQSLGQGLEFLIYFQGNSAPDKSGLPSDRFSAERTGGSVSTLTIQRTQQEDSAVYLCASSSQVNQPQHFGDGTRLSIL.

This chain links TRBV7-9 with TRBJ1-5; D unclear. V gave up 3 bases and J gave up 6 bases, with 15 bases separating them. Germline CDR1 and CDR2: SEHNR and FQNEAQ (reference sequence). CDR3 length equals 15 residues. The CDR3 sequence: CASSFGGRALQPQHF. The CDR3 DNA is TGTGCCAGCAGCTTCGGAGGGAGGGCCCTTCAGCCCCAGCATTTT.

The genes are TRBV4-2 and TRBJ2-3; no reliable D call. V was trimmed by 0 bases and J by 2 bases, leaving 9 bases between them. The CDR3 extends over 15 amino acids. CDR1 and CDR2 (germline): LGHNA, YNFKEQ. The CDR3 DNA reads TGTGCCAGCAGCCAAGAGAGAGCGACCACAGATACGCAGTATTTT. It yields the protein CASSQERATTDTQYF.

This clone was recorded once. This chain joins TRBV4-2 and TRBJ2-3, with D hard to call. The V gene's germline CDR1 is LGHNA and CDR2 YNFKEQ. The V gene lost 0 bases and the J gene lost 2 bases, with 9 bases spanning the gap. The CDR3 spans 15 residues. The DNA for the CDR3 is TGTGCCAGCAGCCAAGATCGGGTCACCACAGATACGCAGTATTTT. Protein: CASSQDRVTTDTQYF.

The rearrangement uses TRBV11-2 and TRBJ1-1, with D possibly being TRBD1 (5 bases). Between the trimmed V and J ends, which lost 1 base and 3 bases, there was a span of 12 bases. The CDR3 covers 15 residues. Germline V lookup: CDR1 SGHAT, CDR2 FQNNGV. CDR3 nucleotide sequence: TGTGCCAGCAGCTTAGTCCCGGGGGTGGACACTGAAGCTTTCTTT. It encodes CASSLVPGVDTEAFF.